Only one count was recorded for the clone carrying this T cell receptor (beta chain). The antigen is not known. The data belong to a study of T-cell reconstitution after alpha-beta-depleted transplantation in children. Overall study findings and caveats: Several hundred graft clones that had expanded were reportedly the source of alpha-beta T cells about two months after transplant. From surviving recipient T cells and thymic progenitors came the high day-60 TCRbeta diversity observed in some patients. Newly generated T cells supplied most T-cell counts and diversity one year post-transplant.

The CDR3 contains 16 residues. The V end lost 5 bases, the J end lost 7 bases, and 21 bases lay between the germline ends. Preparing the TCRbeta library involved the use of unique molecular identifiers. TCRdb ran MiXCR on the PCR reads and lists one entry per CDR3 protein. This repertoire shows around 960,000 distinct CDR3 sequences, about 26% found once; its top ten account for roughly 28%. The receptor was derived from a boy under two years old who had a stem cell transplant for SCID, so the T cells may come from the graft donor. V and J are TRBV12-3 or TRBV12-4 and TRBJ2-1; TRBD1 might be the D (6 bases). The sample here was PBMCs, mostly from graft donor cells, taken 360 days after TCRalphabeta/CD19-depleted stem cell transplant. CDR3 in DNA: TGTGCCAGCAGTCCCAACAGGGCCCTAAGGCGAAATGAGCAGTTCTTC. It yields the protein CASSPNRALRRNEQFF.